This TCR beta chain was sequenced in a study of blood T cell repertoires in COVID-19 (dated by TCRdb to 2020 to 2022). With regard to the full study: Collaborator samples came from the United States, Italy and Spain and covered acute and convalescent phases of COVID-19. Subjects who had been exposed to COVID-19, were actively infected with it, or had recovered from it provided the deeply sampled blood TCRbeta repertoires that made up the dataset. Nearly every sample came with metadata listing a de-identified subject ID, COVID-19 status, age in years and sex. The material from the prospective study consisted of cDNA or gDNA derived from T cells, B-cell-depleted T cells, or PBMCs. Samples were obtained from the ongoing ImmuneRACE study (first 160 participants) and from 1,200 or so subjects provided by 6 global collaborators. A freely available public database, intended as a resource for researchers studying the immune response to SARS-CoV-2, is where the repertoires were released. HLA class I and class II types, where available, came from metadata supplied by the sample provider rather than from assay-based typing.

Note on this clone: Its recognized antigen is unknown. Base qualities are not recorded, but no much larger clone differs from it by a single base.

Enrolling through a virtual design, the prospective study's participants ranged in age from roughly 18 to 90 years and lived across some 23 United States geographic areas. In the prospective study, participants were assigned to cohorts based on the clinical history participants reported in a screening survey and a study questionnaire. For ImmuneRACE Cohort 3, a participant was defined as recovered based on two consecutive negative NP/OP PCR tests, clearance by a healthcare professional, or resolution of symptoms. Each participant in the prospective study had whole blood, serum and a nasopharyngeal or oropharyngeal swab collected by mobile phlebotomists. Over a roughly 2-month period, participants in the prospective study had the option of providing additional blood draws and questionnaires. Prospective study blood samples were shipped either frozen or at room temperature before DNA extraction.

TCRbeta CDR3 regions were amplified from genomic DNA by means of the immunoSEQ Assay, a bias-controlled multiplex PCR. On the authors' methods: The number of nucleated cells in each sample was estimated by amplification of reference gene primers within the assay. Sequence reads were collapsed and filtered to measure the absolute abundance of every unique TCRbeta CDR3 rearrangement. Productive Simpson clonality was computed per sample as the square root of Simpson's diversity index over productive rearrangements. The immuneACCESS repertoire file appears here via TCRdb, limited to in-frame rearrangements. These files lack a portion of the clones; in checked studies, under half of the deficit traces to unresolved V genes, and the cause of the others is not known. Clone size and the V and J calls come from that table; the DNA yielded D and trimming. The sample includes around 130,000 clones, with around 83% observed a single time. Clones ranked in the top ten supply 18% of the sample.

The CDR3 covers 17 residues, taking in both the cysteine and the phenylalanine. Of the read, only the CDR3 DNA is kept; its 51 bases are in frame from base 1. The germline V gene yields ENHRY for CDR1 and SYGVKD for CDR2. V lost 3 bases and J lost 3 bases, and the count of bases not matched to a germline gene is 9. Findings and caveats that apply to the study as a whole: The quantity of clinical and demographic metadata differed by source and by participant and was supplied without curation.

Sequencing was carried out using PBMCs or T cells enriched from blood (not recorded which). The sequence is built from TRBV10-3 and TRBJ2-1, and 9 junctional nucleotides match TRBD2. The sequence came from a man aged 25-45 years who had recovered from COVID-19. This receptor carries the CDR3 CAISDLESSGNYNEQFF. The base sequence is TGTGCCATCAGTGATCTCGAGTCTAGCGGGAACTACAATGAGCAGTTCTTC.